Presented here are 30 T cell receptor beta chains from one specimen sequenced in a study of response to subunit inactivated influenza vaccine. TCRdb re-derived calls from the RT-PCR reads in MiXCR, one entry per CDR3 protein. The sample lists some 500,000 distinct CDR3 sequences, approximately 13% occurring once. The sequencing used PBMCs from blood, collected 45 days after vaccination. Receptors were obtained from a man aged 45-60 years who received an inactivated influenza vaccine.

The V and J genes are TRBV5-1 and TRBJ1-1, with D hard to call. There are 13 residues in the CDR3. V shed 3 bases and J shed 0 bases, with 6 bases lying between them. CDR1 and CDR2 (germline): SGHRS, YFSETQ. Written as DNA, the CDR3 is TGCGCCAGCAGCTCCCATGTGAACACTGAAGCTTTCTTT. It specifies CASSSHVNTEAFF.

J is TRBJ2-1 and V is TRBV20-1; 8 nucleotides align to TRBD2. Losses at the gene ends were 3 bases for V and 3 bases for J; bases not matched to a gene: 10. Germline V gene lookup returns CDR1 DFQATT and CDR2 SNEGSKA (reference sequence). The CDR3 is 16 residues long. The CDR3, as DNA: TGCAGTGCTAGGGAATTCACGGGACTAGGCTACAATGAGCAGTTCTTC. Encoded protein: CSAREFTGLGYNEQFF.

This clonotype was observed many times. The rearrangement uses TRBV6-5 and TRBJ2-7; D might be TRBD1 (6 bases). CDR3 length: 14 residues. V was trimmed by 0 bases and J by 4 bases, leaving 10 bases between them. The V gene's germline CDR1 is MNHEY and CDR2 SVGAGI. DNA of the CDR3: TGTGCCAGCAGTTACTCGACCACAGGGTACGAGCAGTACTTC. This sequence encodes CASSYSTTGYEQYF.

This clonotype was counted a few times. This chain links TRBV20-1 with TRBJ2-3; 7 bases align to TRBD2. Germline trimming cut 6 bases from V and 4 bases from J; bases unmatched to any gene: 4. Germline loops: CDR1 DFQATT, CDR2 SNEGSKA (reference sequence). The CDR3 has 12 amino acids. CDR3 nucleotides: TGCAGTGCCAGGGCGGGGGCAGATACGCAGTATTTT. Residues: CSARAGADTQYF.

J is TRBJ1-2 and V is TRBV29-1; the D is unclear. In germline, CDR1 is SQVTM, CDR2 ANQGSEA. The CDR3 length is 13 residues. V lost 7 bases and J 8 bases, leaving 20 bases between the germline ends. The DNA of the CDR3 is TGCAGCGCTAAAGCTACGGATTCCTGGGGCTACACCTTC. Protein: CSAKATDSWGYTF. Full variable domain (rest looked up from reference TRBV29-1 and TRBJ1-2): SAVISQKPSRDICQRGTSLTIQCQVDSQVTMMFWYRQQPGQSLTLIATANQGSEATYESGFVIDKFPISRPNLTFSTLTVSNMSPEDSSIYLCSAKATDSWGYTFGSGTRLTVV.

The chain couples TRBV7-9 to TRBJ2-5, with no clear D. Looked up from germline, CDR1 is SEHNR and CDR2 is FQNEAQ (reference sequence). The CDR3 runs to 15 residues. V gave up 1 base and J gave up 1 base, with 10 bases separating them. For the CDR3, the DNA is TGTGCCAGCAGCTTAGAATTGTCAACCCAAGAGACCCAGTACTTC. Its protein product is CASSLELSTQETQYF.

This clonotype was found many times. The CDR3 DNA sequence: TGTGCCAGCAGTTACAACGGACTAGCGGGCGGCCGTTACGAGCAGTACTTC. Translated: CASSYNGLAGGRYEQYF. The genes are TRBV6-5 and TRBJ2-7, with 11 bases lining up with TRBD2. The CDR3 totals 17 residues. Germline values: CDR1 MNHEY, CDR2 SVGAGI. The ends lost 2 bases at V and 4 bases at J; junction bases unmatched: 10.

The chain is built from TRBV5-1 and TRBJ1-5; D remains ambiguous. V lost 0 bases to trimming and J lost 4 bases, with 5 bases between them. The CDR3 is 13 residues long. In germline, CDR1 is SGHRS, CDR2 YFSETQ. The CDR3 DNA sequence: TGCGCCAGCAGCTTGGGAGCGAATCAGCCCCAGCATTTT. Translation: CASSLGANQPQHF.

Concerning this clonotype: A read error may be the cause here, since a much bigger clone is one base away. The CDR3 carries no conserved terminal phenylalanine or tryptophan, so it likely arises from a read error. The chain is built from TRBV12-3 or TRBV12-4 and TRBJ2-5; TRBD2 might be the D (6 bases). The V end lost 4 bases, the J end lost 5 bases, and 11 bases lay between the germline ends. There are 13 residues in the CDR3. This chain's CDR3 is CASSWGVAETQYS. CDR3 coding DNA: TGTGCCAGCAGTTGGGGGGTTGCGGAGACCCAGTACTCC.

The chain combines TRBV29-1 with TRBJ2-3, with D uncertain. The CDR3 runs 12 residues. Germline values: CDR1 SQVTM, CDR2 ANQGSEA. Trimming took 4 bases from V and 4 from J, leaving 9 bases between them. The CDR3 sequence: CSVGDPADTQYF. In DNA, the CDR3 is TGCAGCGTTGGGGATCCGGCAGATACGCAGTATTTT.

In its sample, this clonotype was seen a few times. The chain is built from TRBV5-1 and TRBJ2-5; D tentatively fits TRBD1 or TRBD2 (7 bases each). The V gene's germline CDR1 is SGHRS and CDR2 YFSETQ. V lost 2 bases, J lost 1 base, and 12 bases lay in between. The CDR3 loop spans 15 amino acids. CDR3 nucleotide sequence: TGCGCCAGCAGCTTTACCAGGGGGGGCCAAGAGACCCAGTACTTC. Encoded protein: CASSFTRGGQETQYF.

This clonotype occurred a few times. This chain connects TRBV28 to TRBJ2-4, with a possible D match to TRBD2 (5 bases). V dropped 5 bases and J dropped 6 bases, with 17 bases sitting between them. The CDR3 is 15 residues long. Germline V gives CDR1 MDHEN, CDR2 SYDVKM. The CDR3 DNA reads TGTGCCAGCAGTCCGGGCGACGGGGAGTCAAACATTCAGTACTTC. It translates to CASSPGDGESNIQYF.

This clonotype occurred a few times. The chain recombines TRBV15 with TRBJ2-7; no clear D. The germline V gene encodes CDR1 LNHNV and CDR2 YYDKDF (reference sequence). The CDR3 is 14 amino acids. V was shortened by 0 bases and J by 2 bases, with 8 bases between the two germline ends. As DNA, the CDR3 is TGTGCCACCAGCAGAGATGAAGGTCCCTACGAGCAGTACTTC. Translation: CATSRDEGPYEQYF.

This clonotype was counted between two and nine times. The gene calls are TRBV4-2 and TRBJ1-6, with D uncertain. The CDR3 is made up of 13 amino acids. CDR1 is LGHNA and CDR2 is YNFKEQ in the germline V gene. Deletions cut 0 bases from V and 12 bases from J, with 9 bases between. CDR3 sequence: CASSQDLDLPLHF. CDR3 DNA: TGTGCCAGCAGCCAAGACCTGGATCTACCCCTCCACTTT.

The CDR3 loop reads CASSQPGRGHAYGYTF. The CDR3 DNA reads as TGTGCCAGCAGCCAACCCGGCAGGGGCCATGCCTATGGCTACACCTTC. The chain links TRBV3-1 to TRBJ1-2, with a possible D match to TRBD1 (6 bases). There are 16 residues in the CDR3. Germline CDR1 LGHDT, CDR2 YNNKEL (reference sequence). V dropped 2 bases and J dropped 4 bases, with 17 bases sitting between them.

This clonotype was seen more than once but under ten times. The chain has TRBV11-2 and TRBJ2-7; D is possibly TRBD1 (5 bases). The CDR3 sequence is 11 residues long. V was trimmed by 8 bases and J by 4 bases, leaving 9 bases between them. Germline V gene data show CDR1 as SGHAT and CDR2 as FQNNGV. The CDR3 coding sequence is TGTGCCAGCGGGGCTGGGTACGAGCAGTACTTC. Encoded protein: CASGAGYEQYF.

This clonotype has a handful of counts. This chain uses TRBV5-1 with TRBJ2-1; D is unresolved. Trimming shortened V by 0 bases and J by 6 bases, and 4 bases separated the two germline ends. The germline CDR1 and CDR2 sequences are SGHRS and YFSETQ. This CDR3 contains 12 residues. CDR3 nucleotide sequence: TGCGCCAGCAGCTTGGATGCCAATGAGCAGTTCTTC. Its protein product is CASSLDANEQFF.

This chain connects TRBV29-1 to TRBJ2-5; unclear D gene. Trimming stripped 1 base from V and 3 bases from J, with 9 bases between. Per germline, CDR1 SQVTM and CDR2 ANQGSEA. This CDR3 spans 13 amino acids. As DNA, the CDR3 is TGCAGCGTTGAAGTGTTTTCGGAAGAGACCCAGTACTTC. Its translation: CSVEVFSEETQYF.

The rearrangement uses TRBV6-2 or TRBV6-3 and TRBJ1-1; TRBD1 is a possible D gene (6 bases). Trimming left V 7 bases short and J 6 bases short, with 18 bases between. The germline V gene encodes CDR1 MNHEY and CDR2 SVGEGT. The CDR3 covers 14 residues. CDR3 in amino acids: CASTLGGGSAEAFF. In DNA, the CDR3 is TGTGCCAGCACCCTAGGGGGGGGAAGCGCTGAAGCTTTCTTT.

Remarks on this clonotype: This may be a read error: a much more frequent sequence differs by one nucleotide. The final CDR3 position lacks the conserved phenylalanine or tryptophan, pointing to a likely read error. The chain recombines TRBV7-2 with TRBJ2-3; perhaps TRBD1 as D (5 bases). CDR3 size: 15 residues. CDR1 is SGHTA and CDR2 is FQGNSA in the germline V gene. The ends were cut back, 1 base at V and 0 bases at J, with 8 bases in the middle. CDR3 residues: CASSLVGHSTDTQYS. CDR3 in DNA: TGTGCCAGCAGCTTAGTTGGACACAGCACAGATACGCAGTATTCT.

The genes are TRBV7-8 and TRBJ2-2, with 10 bases that match TRBD2. The CDR3 covers 17 residues. V was clipped by 2 bases and J by 1 base; unmatched bases: 4. Germline CDR1 reads SGHVS; CDR2 reads FQNEAQ. This CDR3 is CASSLPKREGNTGELFF. Here the CDR3 DNA reads TGTGCCAGCAGCTTACCCAAGCGGGAGGGGAACACCGGGGAGCTGTTTTTT.

V gene TRBV7-2 combines with J gene TRBJ2-1, with D possibly being TRBD2 (6 bases). Germline CDR1 is SGHTA and CDR2 is FQGNSA. The CDR3 length is 14 residues. V was trimmed by 2 bases and J by 11 bases, leaving 16 bases between them. This chain's CDR3 is CASSLSRSGQKQFF. The CDR3 DNA follows: TGTGCCAGCAGCTTAAGTCGAAGCGGGCAGAAGCAGTTCTTC.

This rearrangement joins TRBV20-1 to TRBJ1-6; tentatively, D is TRBD1 (6 bases). The CDR3 spans 15 residues. The germline V gene has CDR1 DFQATT and CDR2 SNEGSKA (reference sequence). Trimming stripped 7 bases from V and 0 bases from J, with 13 bases between. CDR3: CSVPSDSSYNSPLHF. The CDR3 bases are TGCAGTGTCCCTTCGGACAGCTCCTATAATTCACCCCTCCACTTT.

This clonotype was counted at least ten times. The gene calls are TRBV29-1 and TRBJ2-2; perhaps TRBD2 as D (5 bases). The germline gives CDR1 SQVTM, CDR2 ANQGSEA. V was pared by 3 bases and J by 6 bases, with 14 bases between. The CDR3 spans 14 residues. CDR3: CSVDEGIGAGELFF. The CDR3 bases are TGCAGCGTTGATGAGGGTATTGGTGCCGGGGAGCTGTTTTTT.

This clonotype has a handful of counts. This chain uses TRBV5-1 with TRBJ2-5; D might be TRBD1 (6 bases). The germline V and J ends were trimmed by 3 bases and 7 bases, with 16 bases remaining between them. Germline values: CDR1 SGHRS, CDR2 YFSETQ. CDR3 length equals 14 residues. The CDR3 protein is CASSSGQLSGTQYF. The CDR3 DNA reads as TGCGCCAGCAGCTCCGGACAGCTTTCAGGGACCCAGTACTTC.

The chain is built from TRBV9 and TRBJ2-1, with D possibly TRBD2 on 6 matching bases. Germline CDR1 and CDR2: SGDLS and YYNGEE. V was trimmed by 3 bases and J by 6 bases, leaving 13 bases between them. The CDR3 loop spans 14 amino acids. CDR3 protein: CASSAGTPGNEQFF. As DNA, the CDR3 is TGTGCCAGCAGCGCCGGGACTCCGGGCAATGAGCAGTTCTTC.

The chain carries TRBV6-1 and TRBJ2-2; TRBD1 matches 7 bases. Germline-derived CDR1 and CDR2 are MNHNS and SASEGT. The V gene end was trimmed by 6 bases and the J gene end by 3 bases; junction bases not matched to a gene: 7. The CDR3 covers 15 residues. Written as DNA, the CDR3 is TGTGCCAGCAGCCCACAGGGGAGTTACACCGGGGAGCTGTTTTTT. Residues: CASSPQGSYTGELFF.

This rearrangement joins TRBV9 to TRBJ2-7; 8 nucleotides line up with TRBD1. CDR3 length: 12 residues. J was trimmed by 7 bases and V by 8 bases; bases with no gene match: 8. In germline, CDR1 is SGDLS, CDR2 YYNGEE. The CDR3 nucleotides read TGTGCCAGTGGACAGGGAACTCGGGAGCAGTACTTC. Translating it yields CASGQGTREQYF.

This clonotype was counted ten times or more. This chain links TRBV29-1 with TRBJ2-3; a weak D match, TRBD2 (5 bases). The CDR3 spans 14 residues. Trimming took 2 bases from V and 0 from J, leaving 9 bases between them. CDR1 and CDR2 (germline): SQVTM, ANQGSEA. In DNA, the CDR3 is TGCAGCGTTGAAACGCAGCGGAGCACAGATACGCAGTATTTT. Protein: CSVETQRSTDTQYF.

The sample holds a few counts of this clonotype. The J gene is TRBJ2-7, the V gene TRBV6-1; D is unclear. This CDR3 contains 16 residues. Germline V gives CDR1 MNHNS, CDR2 SASEGT. Trimming took off 7 bases at V and 2 bases at J, with 21 bases between the two ends. The CDR3 nucleotides read TGTGCCAGCACCCAAATGCCTCCGGGTGTTCCCTACGAGCAGTACTTC. Protein sequence: CASTQMPPGVPYEQYF.